A selection of T cell receptor beta chains follows, all from one sample in a study of T and B cells in COVID-19 patients. TCRdb processed the multiplex PCR reads anew with MiXCR; each CDR3 protein has one entry. Of roughly 15,000 distinct CDR3 sequences listed, 29% are singletons. Material: blood. The receptor source for this set is a human donor who had recovered from COVID-19. Both conserved end residues are part of each CDR3. Each record gives: V gene, clone size, CDR3 length, CDR3 protein. Only some rows state a clone size, as once, few, many or a class for expanded clones.

TRBV7-2 | few | 14 | CASNSDGFAGELFF
TRBV6-5 | medium-sized | 15 | CASSQWTEVPYEQYF
TRBV19 | medium-sized | 17 | CASSMPGASSGANVLTF
TRBV5-6 | many | 15 | CASSLSGRRSDTQYF
TRBV18 | few | 14 | CASSPGRGSTEAFF
TRBV7-9 | NA | 12 | CASSFTDYEQYF
TRBV7-6 | few | 15 | CASSLSAGDNEKLFF
TRBV27 | few | 13 | CASSLSVGGGYTF
TRBV6-1 | NA | 16 | CASSEVETVFSYEQYF
TRBV5-6 | many | 15 | CASSSRNRLDYGYTF
TRBV6-5 | many | 16 | CASSRTLTSYNSPLHF
TRBV4-3 | few | 15 | CASSQDKRDGYEQYF
TRBV6-2/TRBV6-3 | many | 11 | CASSYLDRGFF
TRBV18 | NA | 16 | CASSPSAGGYSGEQYF
TRBV19 | medium-sized | 14 | CASRSGMSTDTQYF
TRBV27 | few | 15 | CASSFSGTGQETQYF
TRBV6-1 | many | 14 | CASWNLFDAGELFF
TRBV27 | NA | 16 | CASSSGTGDPQDEQFF
TRBV12-3/TRBV12-4 | once | 15 | CASSPQGTWGEKLFF
TRBV5-4 | NA | 14 | CASSFGSGSYEQYF
TRBV12-3/TRBV12-4 | few | 17 | CASISSGRARGADTQYF
TRBV19 | few | 16 | CASSTSNRGGNQPQHF
TRBV7-2 | few | 13 | CASSRFKREGQFF
TRBV5-5 | NA | 17 | CASSSLGSGGANTEAFF
TRBV29-1 | once | 16 | CSVAPGTGGSNEKLFF
TRBV6-2/TRBV6-3 | NA | 17 | CASSYFPAINSGNTIYF
TRBV30 | NA | 13 | CAWGQVGNQPQHF
TRBV7-2 | NA | 15 | CASKLTGASSYGYTF
TRBV4-3 | few | 19 | CASSLLTTGTRTGANVLTF
TRBV6-2/TRBV6-3 | few | 15 | CASRVTSGAYNEQFF
TRBV19 | medium-sized | 14 | CASTPTGIPSEQYF
TRBV19 | many | 16 | CASNALAAWEEVGYTF
TRBV5-6 | few | 15 | CASSLPGLASYEQYF
TRBV6-2/TRBV6-3 | NA | 14 | CASKFGGRAYGYTF
TRBV12-3/TRBV12-4 | once | 16 | CASRTQGNRLGNTIYF
TRBV4-3 | few | 14 | CASSQGGGSSEQYF
TRBV27 | few | 16 | CASSLSGQGGQYEQYF
TRBV27 | few | 14 | CASRTQGAGNTIYF
TRBV13 | medium-sized | 14 | CASSFRGSADTQYF
TRBV5-4 | NA | 14 | CASSLTGRNTEAFF